The present T cell receptor (beta chain) was sequenced within a study of cytotoxic CD8 clonotypes in ibrutinib-treated CLL. Study background: By median 68 months, roughly 12 had progressed and around 14 stayed remitted; responses had been 2 complete and some 25 partial. Overall study findings and caveats: Clonality rose at ibrutinib response and fell back toward baseline at progression. Sampling times, which were not matched between the groups, differed between sustained-remission patients and progressing patients.

Remarks on this clone: Its cognate antigen is unknown.

CDR3 length: 12 residues. Germline V gives CDR1 LNHNV, CDR2 YYDKDF (reference sequence). V lost 5 bases to trimming and J lost 3 bases, with 7 bases between them. Clones were sequenced by immunoSEQ multiplex PCR, and TCRdb holds only the in-frame ones, with some missing. The sample contains around 50,000 clones, 55% to 70% of which appear only once. The rearrangement joins TRBV15 to TRBJ1-2; D not resolved. This TCR derives from a human donor with chronic lymphocytic leukemia. The sample in question was PBMCs, obtained after 24 months of ibrutinib treatment. The CDR3 nucleotides are TGTGCCACCAGCTACCGGGACTATGGCTACACCTTC. Translation: CATSYRDYGYTF.